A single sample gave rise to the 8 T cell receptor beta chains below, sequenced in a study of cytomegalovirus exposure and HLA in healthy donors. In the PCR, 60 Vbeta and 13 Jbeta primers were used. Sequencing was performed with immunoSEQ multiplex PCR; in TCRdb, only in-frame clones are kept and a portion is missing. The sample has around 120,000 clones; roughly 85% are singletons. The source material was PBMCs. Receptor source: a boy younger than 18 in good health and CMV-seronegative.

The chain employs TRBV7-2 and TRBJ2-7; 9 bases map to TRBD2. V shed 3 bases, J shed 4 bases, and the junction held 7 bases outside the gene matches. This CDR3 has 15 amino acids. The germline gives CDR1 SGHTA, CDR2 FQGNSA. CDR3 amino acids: CASSLGGRDSYEQYF. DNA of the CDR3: TGTGCCAGCAGCTTGGGCGGGAGGGACTCGTACGAGCAGTACTTC.

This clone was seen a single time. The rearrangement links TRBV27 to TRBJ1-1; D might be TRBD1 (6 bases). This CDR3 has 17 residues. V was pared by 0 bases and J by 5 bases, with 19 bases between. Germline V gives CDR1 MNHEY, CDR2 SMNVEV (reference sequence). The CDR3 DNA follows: TGTGCCAGCAGTTTATCGTGGGGTAGGGGGGGCAGGACTGAAGCTTTCTTT. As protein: CASSLSWGRGGRTEAFF.

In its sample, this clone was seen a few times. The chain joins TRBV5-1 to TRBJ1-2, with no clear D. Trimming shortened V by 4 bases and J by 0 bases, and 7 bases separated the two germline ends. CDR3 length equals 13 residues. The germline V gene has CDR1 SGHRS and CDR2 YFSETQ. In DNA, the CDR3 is TGCGCCAGCAGCCCTGACTCTAACTATGGCTACACCTTC. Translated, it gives CASSPDSNYGYTF.

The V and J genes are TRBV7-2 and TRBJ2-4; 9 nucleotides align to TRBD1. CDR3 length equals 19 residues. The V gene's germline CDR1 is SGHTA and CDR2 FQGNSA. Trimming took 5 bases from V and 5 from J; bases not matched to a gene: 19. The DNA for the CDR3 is TGTGCCAGCAGCCCCCGTCCCCGGGACAGGGTTGGGGGGGAAAACATTCAGTACTTC. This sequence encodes CASSPRPRDRVGGENIQYF.

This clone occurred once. The CDR3 coding sequence is TGTGCCAGTAGTTCCCGACTAGCGGCCAACACAGATACGCAGTATTTT. As protein: CASSSRLAANTDTQYF. This chain connects TRBV19 to TRBJ2-3, with 9 bases that match TRBD2. Trimming cost V 5 bases and J 2 bases; bases outside gene matches: 8. The CDR3 sequence is 16 residues long. Germline V CDR1 and CDR2: LNHDA, SQIVND (reference sequence).

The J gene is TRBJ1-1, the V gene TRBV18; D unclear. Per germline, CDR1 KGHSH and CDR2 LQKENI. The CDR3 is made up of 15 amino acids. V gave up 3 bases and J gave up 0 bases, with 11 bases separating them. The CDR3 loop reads CASSPTPSLNTEAFF. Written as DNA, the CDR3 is TGTGCCAGCTCACCGACACCCTCACTGAACACTGAAGCTTTCTTT.

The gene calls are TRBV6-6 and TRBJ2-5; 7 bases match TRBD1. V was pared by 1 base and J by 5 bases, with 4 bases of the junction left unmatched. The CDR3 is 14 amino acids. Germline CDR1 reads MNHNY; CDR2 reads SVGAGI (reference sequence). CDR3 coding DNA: TGTGCCAGCAGTTACTACCAGGGGGAGGAGACCCAGTACTTC. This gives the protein CASSYYQGEETQYF.

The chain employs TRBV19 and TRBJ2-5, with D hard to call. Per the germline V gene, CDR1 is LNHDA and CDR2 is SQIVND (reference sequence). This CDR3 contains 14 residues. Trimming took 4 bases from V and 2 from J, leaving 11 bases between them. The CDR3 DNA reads TGTGCCAGTAGTAGGGCCGTGACACAAGAGACCCAGTACTTC. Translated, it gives CASSRAVTQETQYF.